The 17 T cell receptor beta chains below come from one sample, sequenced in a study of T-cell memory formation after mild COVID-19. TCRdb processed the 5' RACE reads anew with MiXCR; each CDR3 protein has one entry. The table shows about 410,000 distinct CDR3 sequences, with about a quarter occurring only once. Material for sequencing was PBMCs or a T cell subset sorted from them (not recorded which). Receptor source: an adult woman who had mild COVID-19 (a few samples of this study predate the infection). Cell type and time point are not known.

CDR3 amino acids: CASKPRGGDLAKNIQYF. The CDR3 DNA is TGTGCCAGCAAACCCCGGGGGGGCGATCTCGCCAAAAACATTCAGTACTTC. The rearrangement joins TRBV12-3 or TRBV12-4 to TRBJ2-4; 8 positions agree with TRBD2. The CDR3 sequence is 17 residues long. Unmatched junction bases numbered 12, after V lost 7 bases and J lost 1 base.

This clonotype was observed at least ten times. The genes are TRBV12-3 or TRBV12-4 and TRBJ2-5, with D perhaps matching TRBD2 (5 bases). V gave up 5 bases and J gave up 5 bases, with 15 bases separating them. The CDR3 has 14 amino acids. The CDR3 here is CASSVTSGAETQYF. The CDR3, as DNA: TGTGCCAGCAGTGTTACCAGCGGCGCGGAGACCCAGTACTTC.

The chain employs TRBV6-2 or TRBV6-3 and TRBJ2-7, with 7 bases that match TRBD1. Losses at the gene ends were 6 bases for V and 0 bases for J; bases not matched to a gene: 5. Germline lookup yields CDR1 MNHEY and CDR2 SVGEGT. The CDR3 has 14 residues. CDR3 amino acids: CASRGRDSSYEQYF. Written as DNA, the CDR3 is TGTGCCAGCAGGGGAAGGGACAGCTCCTACGAGCAGTACTTC.

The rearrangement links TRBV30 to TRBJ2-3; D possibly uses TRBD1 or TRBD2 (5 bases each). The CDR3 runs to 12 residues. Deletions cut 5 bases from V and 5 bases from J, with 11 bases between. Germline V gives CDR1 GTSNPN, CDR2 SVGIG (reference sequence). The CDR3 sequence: CAWGGAGDTQYF. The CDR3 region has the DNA TGTGCCTGGGGGGGAGCCGGAGATACGCAGTATTTT.

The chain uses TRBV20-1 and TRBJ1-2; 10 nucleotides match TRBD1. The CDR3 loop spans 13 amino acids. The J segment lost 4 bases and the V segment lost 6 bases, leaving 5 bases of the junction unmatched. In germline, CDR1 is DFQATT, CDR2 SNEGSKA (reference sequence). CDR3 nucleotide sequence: TGCAGTGCAAGGGACAGGGGTTTCTATGGCTACACCTTC. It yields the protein CSARDRGFYGYTF.

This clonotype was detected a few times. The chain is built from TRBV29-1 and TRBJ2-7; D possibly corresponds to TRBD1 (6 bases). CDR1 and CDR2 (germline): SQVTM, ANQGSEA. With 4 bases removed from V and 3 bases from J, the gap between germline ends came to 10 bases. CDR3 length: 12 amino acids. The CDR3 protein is CSVGTDIYEQYF. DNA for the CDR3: TGCAGCGTTGGGACAGATATCTACGAGCAGTACTTC.

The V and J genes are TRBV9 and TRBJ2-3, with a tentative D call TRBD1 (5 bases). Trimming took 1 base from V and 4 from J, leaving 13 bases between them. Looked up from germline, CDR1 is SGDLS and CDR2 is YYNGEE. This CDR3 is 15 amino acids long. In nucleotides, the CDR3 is TGTGCCAGCAGCGTATGGGGCGTCGGCGCAGATACGCAGTATTTT. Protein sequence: CASSVWGVGADTQYF.

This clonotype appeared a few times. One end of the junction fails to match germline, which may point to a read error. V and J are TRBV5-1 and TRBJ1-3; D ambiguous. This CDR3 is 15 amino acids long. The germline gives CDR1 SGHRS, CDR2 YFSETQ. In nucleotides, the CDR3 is TGCGCCAGCACCTTGGACGGGAGCTCTGGAAACACCATATATTTT. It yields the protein CASTLDGSSGNTIYF.

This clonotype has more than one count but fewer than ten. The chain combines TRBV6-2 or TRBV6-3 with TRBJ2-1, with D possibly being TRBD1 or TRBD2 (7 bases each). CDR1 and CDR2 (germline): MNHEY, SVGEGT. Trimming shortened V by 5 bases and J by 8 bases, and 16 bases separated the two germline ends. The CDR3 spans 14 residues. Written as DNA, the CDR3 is TGTGCCAGCAGTCTCCGACAGGGAGGGGATGAGCAGTTCTTC. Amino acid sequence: CASSLRQGGDEQFF.

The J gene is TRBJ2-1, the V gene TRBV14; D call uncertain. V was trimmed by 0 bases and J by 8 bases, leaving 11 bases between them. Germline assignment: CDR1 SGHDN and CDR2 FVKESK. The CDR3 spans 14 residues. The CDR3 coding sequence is TGTGCCAGCAGCCAAGATAATGCAAGGGATGAGCAGTTCTTC. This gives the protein CASSQDNARDEQFF.

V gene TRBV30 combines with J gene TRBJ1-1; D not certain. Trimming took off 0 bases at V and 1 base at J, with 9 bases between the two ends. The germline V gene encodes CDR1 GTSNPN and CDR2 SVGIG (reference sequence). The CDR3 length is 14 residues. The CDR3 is CAWSVQDGNTEAFF. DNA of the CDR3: TGTGCCTGGAGTGTACAAGACGGGAACACTGAAGCTTTCTTT.

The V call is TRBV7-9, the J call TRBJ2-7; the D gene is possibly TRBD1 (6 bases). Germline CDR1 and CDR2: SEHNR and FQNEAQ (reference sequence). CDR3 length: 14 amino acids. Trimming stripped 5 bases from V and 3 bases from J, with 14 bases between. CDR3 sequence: CASSHGTNLYEQYF. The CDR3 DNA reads TGTGCCAGCAGCCACGGGACAAATCTCTACGAGCAGTACTTC.

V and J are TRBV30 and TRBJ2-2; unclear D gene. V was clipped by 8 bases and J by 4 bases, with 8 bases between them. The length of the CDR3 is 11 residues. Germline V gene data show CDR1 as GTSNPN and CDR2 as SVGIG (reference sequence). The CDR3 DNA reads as TGTGCCAGCCTATTCACCGGGGAGCTGTTTTTT. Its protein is CASLFTGELFF.

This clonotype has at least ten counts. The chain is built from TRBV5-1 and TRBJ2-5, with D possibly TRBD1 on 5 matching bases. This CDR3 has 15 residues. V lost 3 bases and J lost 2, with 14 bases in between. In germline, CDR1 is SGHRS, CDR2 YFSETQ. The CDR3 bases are TGCGCCAGCAGCTCCTCAGGACACCAACAAGAGACCCAGTACTTC. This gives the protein CASSSSGHQQETQYF.

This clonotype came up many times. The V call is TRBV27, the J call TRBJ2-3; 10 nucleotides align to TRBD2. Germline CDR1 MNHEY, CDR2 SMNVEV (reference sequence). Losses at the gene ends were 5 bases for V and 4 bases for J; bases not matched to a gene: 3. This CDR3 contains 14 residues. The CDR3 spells CASSRTSGADTQYF. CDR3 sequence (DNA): TGTGCCAGCAGTCGGACTAGCGGAGCAGATACGCAGTATTTT.

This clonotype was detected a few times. The CDR3 coding sequence is TGCAGCGTCGTGACTAGCGGGCTTACCTACGAGCAGTACTTC. This gives the protein CSVVTSGLTYEQYF. The V call is TRBV29-1, the J call TRBJ2-7, with TRBD2 matching over 10 bases. CDR3 size: 14 residues. Germline CDR1 SQVTM, CDR2 ANQGSEA. Trimming took 6 bases from V and 2 from J; bases not matched to a gene: 7.

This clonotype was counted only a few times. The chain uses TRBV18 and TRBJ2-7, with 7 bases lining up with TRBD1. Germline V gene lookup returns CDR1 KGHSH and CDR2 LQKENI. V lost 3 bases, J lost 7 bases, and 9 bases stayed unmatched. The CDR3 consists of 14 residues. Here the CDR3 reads CASSPPGQLWEQYF. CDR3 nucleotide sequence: TGTGCCAGCTCACCCCCGGGACAGCTGTGGGAGCAGTACTTC.